The rows below give T cell receptor beta chains drawn from one sample of a study of OX40 agonist ivuxolimab in advanced cancers. Sequenced by immunoSEQ multiplex PCR; TCRdb stores in-frame clones only, minus some. The data show 60,000 to 80,000 clones, approximately 82% seen once. Specimen: CD4+ or CD8+ T cells sorted from blood, collected in a trial of the OX40 agonist ivuxolimab. The receptors come from an adult with an advanced solid tumor such as melanoma, head and neck, liver or kidney cancer. Both conserved end residues are part of each CDR3. The D gene is left open where the match is weak. Clone size, where shown, is once, few, many, or a class for clones that have expanded.

>-|-|TRBV7-2|TRBJ2-5
CASSLKRVAGRETQYF
>-|-|TRBV28|TRBJ2-7
CASRSWSEQYF
>-|-|TRBV19|TRBJ2-5
CASSIAETQYF
>-|-|TRBV5-1|TRBJ2-7
CASSPGVGAGYREQYF
>-|-|TRBV28|TRBJ2-2
CATGTRGAGGELFF
>-|TRBD1|TRBV6-1|TRBJ2-7
CASSVTGSSYEQYF
>-|TRBD1|TRBV5-1|TRBJ2-7
CASSLGQGGSGEQYF
>-|TRBD2|TRBV4-1|TRBJ2-3
CASSYLTRTSGPDTQYF
>-|-|TRBV4-1|TRBJ1-6
CASSQGIGESLSPLHF
>-|-|TRBV21-1|TRBJ2-5
CAPPGSKTQYF
>-|TRBD2|TRBV5-1|TRBJ2-5
CASSFSGAGETQYF
>-|TRBD1|TRBV10-2|TRBJ1-5
CASRGGTGGQPQHF
>-|TRBD2|TRBV7-9|TRBJ2-3
CASSLVSRERADTQYF
>few|-|TRBV30|TRBJ2-4
CAWSVGELAKNIQYF
>-|TRBD2|TRBV19|TRBJ2-1
CASSIDGGVINEQFF
>-|-|TRBV5-6|TRBJ1-5
CASSFAGNQPQHF
>-|TRBD2|TRBV5-6|TRBJ2-5
CASSPRVASGSPNQETQYF
>once|TRBD1|TRBV4-1|TRBJ1-5
CASSQEEPRGLNQPQHF
>-|-|TRBV5-4|TRBJ1-1
CASSPRNTEAFF
>-|-|TRBV19|TRBJ1-4
CASSPTGATNEKLFF
>-|-|TRBV30|TRBJ1-5
CAWRTGNQPQHF
>-|-|TRBV6-1|TRBJ2-1
CASSATGTSYNEQFF
>-|-|TRBV28|TRBJ2-5
CASSSWAARAPWAQYF
>-|TRBD1|TRBV5-1|TRBJ1-2
CASRPDRGRVDRVANYGYTF
>once|-|TRBV18|TRBJ1-3
CASSPPGQGFSGNTIYF
>-|TRBD2|TRBV7-9|TRBJ2-3
CASSRGTSGFTDTQYF
>-|-|TRBV27|TRBJ2-5
CASRGFPSETQYF
>-|TRBD1|TRBV6-5|TRBJ2-7
CASSYEGQGFNEQYF
>-|-|TRBV11-3|TRBJ2-1
CASSKVSGTGDEQFF
>-|-|TRBV7-8|TRBJ2-1
CASYKGVINYNEQFF
>-|-|TRBV5-1|TRBJ1-3
CASSLDMTTIYF
>-|-|TRBV7-9|TRBJ2-5
CASSFGDQETQYF
>-|-|TRBV21-1|TRBJ2-7
CASSKAWTRSYEQYF
>-|-|TRBV6-6|TRBJ2-1
CASTPTRQGSYNEQFF
>-|-|TRBV27|TRBJ1-5
CASSPPRWGGSISNQPQHF